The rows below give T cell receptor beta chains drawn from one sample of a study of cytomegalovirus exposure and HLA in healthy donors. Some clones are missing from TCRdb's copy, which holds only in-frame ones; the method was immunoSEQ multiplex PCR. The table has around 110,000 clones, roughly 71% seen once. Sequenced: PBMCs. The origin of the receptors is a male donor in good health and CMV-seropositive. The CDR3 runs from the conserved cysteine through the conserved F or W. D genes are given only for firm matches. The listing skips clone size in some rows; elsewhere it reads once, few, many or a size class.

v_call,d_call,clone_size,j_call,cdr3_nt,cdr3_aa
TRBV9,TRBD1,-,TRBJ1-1,TGTGCCAGCAGCGGAGGGGGCGAGGGGTCTGAAGCTTTCTTT,CASSGGGEGSEAFF
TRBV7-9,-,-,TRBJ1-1,TGTGCCAGCAGCTTAGCGCTTGCAGGGTGGGCTTTCTTT,CASSLALAGWAFF
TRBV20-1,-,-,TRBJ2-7,TGCAGTGCTAGAGACACCTACGAGCAGTACTTC,CSARDTYEQYF
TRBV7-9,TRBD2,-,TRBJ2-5,TGTGCCAGCAGCGGCTGGACTAGGTTGGAAGAGACCCAGTACTTC,CASSGWTRLEETQYF
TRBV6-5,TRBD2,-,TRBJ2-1,TGTGCCAGCAGTCTAGCGGGAGCCCACAATGAGCAGTTCTTC,CASSLAGAHNEQFF
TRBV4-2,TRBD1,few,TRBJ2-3,TGTGCCAGCAGCCCACGTGCAGGACAGGTCACAGATACGCAGTATTTT,CASSPRAGQVTDTQYF
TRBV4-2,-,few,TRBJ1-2,TGTGCCAGCAGCCAGTTGGGGCGGGACTATGGCTACCCCTTC,CASSQLGRDYGYPF
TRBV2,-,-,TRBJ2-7,TGTGCCAGCAGTCTACGGACAGAGCCCTACGAGCAGTACTTC,CASSLRTEPYEQYF
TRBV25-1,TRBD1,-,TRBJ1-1,TGTGCCAGCAGTGAATCACGACAGGGTTACACTGAAGCTTTCTTT,CASSESRQGYTEAFF
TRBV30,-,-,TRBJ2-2,TGTGCCTGGAGTTTATCGACCGGGGAGCTGTTTTTT,CAWSLSTGELFF
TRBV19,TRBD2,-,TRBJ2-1,TGTGCCAGTAGTTCCGGACTAGTTATCGGCAATGAGCAGTTCTTC,CASSSGLVIGNEQFF
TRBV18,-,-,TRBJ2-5,TGTGCCAGCTCACCACAGCATGGAGAGACCCAGTACTTC,CASSPQHGETQYF
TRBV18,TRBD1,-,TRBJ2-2,TGTGCCAGCTCACCCAGACAGGGGTGGACCGGGGAGCTGTTTTTT,CASSPRQGWTGELFF
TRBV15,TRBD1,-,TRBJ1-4,TGTGCCACCAGCAGACCTTTCGGCAGGGGGCAGGCGGTTGAAAAACTGTTTTTT,CATSRPFGRGQAVEKLFF
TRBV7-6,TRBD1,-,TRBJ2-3,TGTGCCAGCAGCGGACGACAGGGCTCTTTCTCCACAGATACGCAGTATTTT,CASSGRQGSFSTDTQYF
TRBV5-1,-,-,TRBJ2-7,TGCGCCAGCAGCTTGGAGGGGGCCTACGAGCAGTACTTC,CASSLEGAYEQYF
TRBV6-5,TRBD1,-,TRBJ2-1,TGTGCCAGCAGTTACTCCCCCGGGACAGGAGGTCATGAGCAGTTCTTC,CASSYSPGTGGHEQFF
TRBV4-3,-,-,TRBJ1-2,TGCGCCAGCAGCCAAGACCCGGACAGCAACTATGGCTACACCTTC,CASSQDPDSNYGYTF
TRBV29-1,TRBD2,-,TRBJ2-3,TGCAGCGTTGAAAGCCGCCGGGAGGAACCAGATACGCAGTATTTT,CSVESRREEPDTQYF
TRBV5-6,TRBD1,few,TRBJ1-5,TGTGCCAGCAGCTTGGGGGACAGGGTCGGGCAGCCCCAGCATTTT,CASSLGDRVGQPQHF
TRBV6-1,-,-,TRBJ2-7,TGTGCCAGCAAATGGTTGGGGCCCGCGGTAGAGCAGTACTTC,CASKWLGPAVEQYF
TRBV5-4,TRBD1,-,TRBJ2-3,TGTGCCAGCAGCGCACACAGGGGTCGGGGCACAGATACGCAGTATTTT,CASSAHRGRGTDTQYF
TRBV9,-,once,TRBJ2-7,TGTGCCAGCAGCGTAGAAGGGGAATCCTACGAGCAGTACTTC,CASSVEGESYEQYF
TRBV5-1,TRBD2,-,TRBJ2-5,TGCGCCAGCAGCTACCTAGCGGGGGGGCGATCAGAGACCCAGTACTTC,CASSYLAGGRSETQYF
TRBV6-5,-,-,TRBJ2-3,TGTGCCAGCAGTTACTCCTCGGGAAGCACAGATACGCAGTATTTT,CASSYSSGSTDTQYF
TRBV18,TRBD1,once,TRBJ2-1,TGTGCCAGCTCCGGGACAGCTAACAATGAGCAGTTCTTC,CASSGTANNEQFF
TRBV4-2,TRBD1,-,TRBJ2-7,TGTGCCAGCAGCTTCGACAGGGGGCTTGAGCAGTACTTC,CASSFDRGLEQYF
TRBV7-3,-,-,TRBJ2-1,TGTGCCAGCAGCTTAATGAGTACAGGGCGTAGCAATGAGCAGTTCTTC,CASSLMSTGRSNEQFF
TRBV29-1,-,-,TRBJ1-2,TGCAGCGTTGAGGGGTCCGGACAGAATCTGAATGGCTACACCTTC,CSVEGSGQNLNGYTF
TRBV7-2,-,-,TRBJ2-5,TGTGCCAGCAGCCGTGAAAGCGGGCGAAGCCAAGAGACCCAGTACTTC,CASSRESGRSQETQYF
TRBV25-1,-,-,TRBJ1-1,TGTGCCAGCAGTGAATTTTTGGGGGGGAACACTGAAGCTTTCTTT,CASSEFLGGNTEAFF
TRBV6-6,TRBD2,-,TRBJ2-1,TGTGCCAGCGGGACAGGTCGTCTAGCGGGAGACAATGAGCAGTTCTTC,CASGTGRLAGDNEQFF
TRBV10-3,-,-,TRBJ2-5,TGTGCCATCTCAGGGGTGGGAGAGACCCAGTACTTC,CAISGVGETQYF
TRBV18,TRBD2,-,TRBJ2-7,TGTGCCAGCTCCCCGCCGCCCCCTGGCGGGAGGTACGAGCAGTACTTC,CASSPPPPGGRYEQYF
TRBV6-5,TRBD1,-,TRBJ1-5,TGTGCCAGCAGTTCACCGGGACAGAATCAGCCCCAGCATTTT,CASSSPGQNQPQHF
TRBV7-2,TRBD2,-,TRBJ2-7,TGTGCCAGCAGCTTATCGAGACTAGCGGGGGTAGACGAGCAGTACTTC,CASSLSRLAGVDEQYF
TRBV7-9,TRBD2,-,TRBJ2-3,TGTGCCACCTTTCGGGGGGGAGCTAGCACAGATACGCAGTATTTT,CATFRGGASTDTQYF
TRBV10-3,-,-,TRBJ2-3,TGTGCCATCAGTGAGTCGACTCCCGACACAGATACGCAGTATTTT,CAISESTPDTDTQYF
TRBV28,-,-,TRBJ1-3,TGTGCCAGCAGTTGGGCAGGGTCCATGGGAAACACCATATATTTT,CASSWAGSMGNTIYF
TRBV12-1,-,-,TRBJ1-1,TGTGCCAGCAGCTCCAAAACAGGGTTGAACACTGAAGCTTTCTTT,CASSSKTGLNTEAFF
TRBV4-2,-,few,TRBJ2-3,TGTGCCAGCAGCCAAGCACAGGGAACCACAGATACGCAGTATTTT,CASSQAQGTTDTQYF